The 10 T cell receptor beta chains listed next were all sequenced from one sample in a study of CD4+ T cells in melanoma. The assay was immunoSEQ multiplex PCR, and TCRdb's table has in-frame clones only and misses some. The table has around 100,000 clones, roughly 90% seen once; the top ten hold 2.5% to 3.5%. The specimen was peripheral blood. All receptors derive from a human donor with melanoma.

The CDR3 protein is CASSPLGGDSSYEQYF. The CDR3 DNA follows: TGTGCCAGCTCACCACTAGGGGGTGACTCTTCCTACGAGCAGTACTTC. The chain recombines TRBV18 with TRBJ2-7, with TRBD1 as a possible D gene (6 bases). Germline loops: CDR1 KGHSH, CDR2 LQKENI. Trimming left V 1 base short and J 1 base short, with 14 bases between. The CDR3 covers 16 residues.

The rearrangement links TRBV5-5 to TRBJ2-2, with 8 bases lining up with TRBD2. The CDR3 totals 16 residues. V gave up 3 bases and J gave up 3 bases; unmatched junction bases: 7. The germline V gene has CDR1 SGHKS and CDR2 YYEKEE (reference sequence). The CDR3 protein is CASSSPGGVDTGELFF. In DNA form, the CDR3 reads TGTGCCAGCAGCTCCCCCGGGGGGGTGGACACCGGGGAGCTGTTTTTT.

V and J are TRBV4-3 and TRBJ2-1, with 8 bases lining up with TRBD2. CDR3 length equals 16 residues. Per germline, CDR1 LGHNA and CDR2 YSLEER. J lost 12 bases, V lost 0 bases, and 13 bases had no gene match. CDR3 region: CASSQDLGLARDRQFF. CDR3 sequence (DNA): TGCGCCAGCAGCCAAGATTTAGGACTAGCCCGCGATCGGCAGTTCTTC.

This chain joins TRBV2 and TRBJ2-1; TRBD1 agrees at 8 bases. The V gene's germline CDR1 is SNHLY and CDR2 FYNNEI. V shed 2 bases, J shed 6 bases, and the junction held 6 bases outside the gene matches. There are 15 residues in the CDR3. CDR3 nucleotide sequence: TGTGCCAGCAGTGAACAGACAGGGGTGGGCAATGAGCAGTTCTTC. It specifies CASSEQTGVGNEQFF.

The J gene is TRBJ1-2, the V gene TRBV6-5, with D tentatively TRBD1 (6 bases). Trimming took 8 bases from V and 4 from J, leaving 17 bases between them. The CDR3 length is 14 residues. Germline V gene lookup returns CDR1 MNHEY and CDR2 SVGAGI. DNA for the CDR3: TGTGCCAGCCCAACAGGGACCTATACCTATGGCTACACCTTC. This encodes CASPTGTYTYGYTF.

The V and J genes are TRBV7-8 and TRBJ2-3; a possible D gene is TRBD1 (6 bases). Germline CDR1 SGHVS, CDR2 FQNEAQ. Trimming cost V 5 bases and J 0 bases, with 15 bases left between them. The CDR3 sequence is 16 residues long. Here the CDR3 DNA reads TGTGCCAGCAGCCCCCTACAGGGAACTAGCACAGATACGCAGTATTTT. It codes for CASSPLQGTSTDTQYF. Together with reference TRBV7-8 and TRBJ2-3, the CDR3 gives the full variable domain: GAGVSQSPRYKVAKRGQDVALRCDPISGHVSLFWYQQALGQGPEFLTYFQNEAQLDKSGLPSDRFFAERPEGSVSTLKIQRTQQEDSAVYLCASSPLQGTSTDTQYFGPGTRLTVL.

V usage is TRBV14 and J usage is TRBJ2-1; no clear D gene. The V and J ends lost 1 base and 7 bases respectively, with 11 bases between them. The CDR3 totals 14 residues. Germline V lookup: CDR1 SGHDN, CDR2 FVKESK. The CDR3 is CASSQVRSGNEQFF. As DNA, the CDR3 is TGTGCCAGCAGCCAAGTCCGAAGTGGGAATGAGCAGTTCTTC. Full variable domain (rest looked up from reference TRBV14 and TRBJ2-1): EAGVTQFPSHSVIEKGQTVTLRCDPISGHDNLYWYRRVMGKEIKFLLHFVKESKQDESGMPNNRFLAERTGGTYSTLKVQPAELEDSGVYFCASSQVRSGNEQFFGPGTRLTVL.

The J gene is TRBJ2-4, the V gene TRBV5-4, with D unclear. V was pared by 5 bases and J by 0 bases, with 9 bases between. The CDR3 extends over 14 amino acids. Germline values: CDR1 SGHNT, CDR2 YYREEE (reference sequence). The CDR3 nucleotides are TGTGCCAGCAGTTACCAGATAGCCAAAAACATTCAGTACTTC. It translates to CASSYQIAKNIQYF.

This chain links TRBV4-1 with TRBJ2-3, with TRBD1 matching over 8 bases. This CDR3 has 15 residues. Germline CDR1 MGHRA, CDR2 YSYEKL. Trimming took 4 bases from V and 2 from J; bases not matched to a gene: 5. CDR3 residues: CASSLMQGATDTQYF. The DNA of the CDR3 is TGCGCCAGCAGCCTGATGCAGGGGGCCACAGATACGCAGTATTTT.

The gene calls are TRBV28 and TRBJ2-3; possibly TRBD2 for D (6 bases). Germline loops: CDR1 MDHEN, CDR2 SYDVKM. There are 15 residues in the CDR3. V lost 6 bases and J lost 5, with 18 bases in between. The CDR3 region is CASRSWEVAEDTQYF. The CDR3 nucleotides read TGTGCCAGCAGGTCCTGGGAGGTGGCGGAAGATACGCAGTATTTT. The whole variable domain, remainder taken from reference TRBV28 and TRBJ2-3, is DVKVTQSSRYLVKRTGEKVFLECVQDMDHENMFWYRQDPGLGLRLIYFSYDVKMKEKGDIPEGYSVSREKKERFSLILESASTNQTSMYLCASRSWEVAEDTQYFGPGTRLTVL.